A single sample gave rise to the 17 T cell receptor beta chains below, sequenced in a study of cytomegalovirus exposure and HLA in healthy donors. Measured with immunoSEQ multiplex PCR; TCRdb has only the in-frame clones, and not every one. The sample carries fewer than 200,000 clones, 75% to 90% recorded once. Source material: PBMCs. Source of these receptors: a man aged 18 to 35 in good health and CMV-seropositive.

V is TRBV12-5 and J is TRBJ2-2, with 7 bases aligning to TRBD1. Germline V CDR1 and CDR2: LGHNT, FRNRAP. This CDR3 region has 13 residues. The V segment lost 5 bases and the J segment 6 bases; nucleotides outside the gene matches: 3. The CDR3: CASGPGQAGELFF. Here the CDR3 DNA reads TGTGCTAGTGGTCCCGGACAGGCCGGGGAGCTGTTTTTT.

The CDR3 coding sequence is TGTGCCTGCAGGGAGGTAAACACTGAAGCTTTCTTT. It yields the protein CACREVNTEAFF. The chain employs TRBV30 and TRBJ1-1, with D perhaps matching TRBD1 (5 bases). Germline values: CDR1 GTSNPN, CDR2 SVGIG (reference sequence). V lost 6 bases to trimming and J lost 2 bases, with 10 bases between them. This CDR3 has 12 residues.

CDR3 nucleotide sequence: TGTGCCAGCAGTTTATTGGGACAGGGGTTACAAGAGACCCAGTACTTC. Protein product: CASSLLGQGLQETQYF. This chain uses TRBV27 with TRBJ2-5; 10 nucleotides align to TRBD1. The length of the CDR3 is 16 residues. Germline-derived CDR1 and CDR2 are MNHEY and SMNVEV (reference sequence). With 1 base clipped from V and 2 bases from J, the junction kept 4 bases outside the gene matches.

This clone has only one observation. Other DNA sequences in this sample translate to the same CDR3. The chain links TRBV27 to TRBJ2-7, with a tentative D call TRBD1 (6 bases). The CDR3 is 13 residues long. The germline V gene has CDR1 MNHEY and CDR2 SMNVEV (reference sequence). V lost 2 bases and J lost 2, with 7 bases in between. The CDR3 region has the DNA TGTGCCAGCAGTTTAGGACAGACCTACGAGCAGTACTTC. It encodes CASSLGQTYEQYF.

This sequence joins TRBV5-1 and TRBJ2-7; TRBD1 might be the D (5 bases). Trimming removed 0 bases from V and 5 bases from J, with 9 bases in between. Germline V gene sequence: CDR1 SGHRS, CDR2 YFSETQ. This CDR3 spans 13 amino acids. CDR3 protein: CASSLDRFNEQYF. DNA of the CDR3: TGCGCCAGCAGCTTGGACAGGTTCAACGAGCAGTACTTC.

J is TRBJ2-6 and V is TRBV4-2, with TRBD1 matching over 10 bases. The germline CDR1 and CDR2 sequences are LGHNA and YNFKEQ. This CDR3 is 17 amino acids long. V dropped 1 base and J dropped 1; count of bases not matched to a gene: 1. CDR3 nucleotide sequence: TGTGCCAGCAGCCAAGGGACAGGGGGTTCTGGGGCCAACGTCCTGACTTTC. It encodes CASSQGTGGSGANVLTF.

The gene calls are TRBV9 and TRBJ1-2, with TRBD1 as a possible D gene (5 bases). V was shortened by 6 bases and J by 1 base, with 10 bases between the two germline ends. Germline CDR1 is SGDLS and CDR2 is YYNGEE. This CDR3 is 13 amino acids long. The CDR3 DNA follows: TGTGCCAGCACCCCGGGGGATAACTATGGCTACACCTTC. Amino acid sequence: CASTPGDNYGYTF.

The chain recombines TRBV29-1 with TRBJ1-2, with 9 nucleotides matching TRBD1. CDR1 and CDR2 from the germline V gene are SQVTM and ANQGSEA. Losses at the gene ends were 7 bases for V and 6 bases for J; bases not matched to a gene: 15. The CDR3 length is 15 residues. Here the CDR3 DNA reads TGCAGCGGCAGCCCGGTGACAGGGGGAACTAATGGCTACACCTTC. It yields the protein CSGSPVTGGTNGYTF.

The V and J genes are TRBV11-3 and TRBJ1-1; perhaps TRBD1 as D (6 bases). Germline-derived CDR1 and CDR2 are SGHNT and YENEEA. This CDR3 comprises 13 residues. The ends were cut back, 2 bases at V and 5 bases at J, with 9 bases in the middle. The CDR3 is CASSLRRGTEAFF. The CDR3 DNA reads TGTGCCAGCAGCTTAAGAAGGGGGACTGAAGCTTTCTTT.

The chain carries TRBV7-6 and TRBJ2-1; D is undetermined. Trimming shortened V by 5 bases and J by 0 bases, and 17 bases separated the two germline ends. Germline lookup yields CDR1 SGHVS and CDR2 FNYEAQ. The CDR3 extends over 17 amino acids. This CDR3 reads CASSPYMTPSSYNEQFF. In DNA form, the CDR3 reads TGTGCCAGCAGCCCCTACATGACCCCTAGCTCCTACAATGAGCAGTTCTTC.

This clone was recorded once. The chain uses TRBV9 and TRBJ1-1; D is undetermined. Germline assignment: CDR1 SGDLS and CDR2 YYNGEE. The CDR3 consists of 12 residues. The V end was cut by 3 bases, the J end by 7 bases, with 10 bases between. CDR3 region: CASSAPEGEAFF. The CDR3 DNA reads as TGTGCCAGCAGCGCCCCTGAGGGTGAAGCTTTCTTT. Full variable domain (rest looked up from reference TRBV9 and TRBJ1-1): DSGVTQTPKHLITATGQRVTLRCSPRSGDLSVYWYQQSLDQGLQFLIQYYNGEERAKGNILERFSAQQFPDLHSELNLSSLELGDSALYFCASSAPEGEAFFGQGTRLTVV.

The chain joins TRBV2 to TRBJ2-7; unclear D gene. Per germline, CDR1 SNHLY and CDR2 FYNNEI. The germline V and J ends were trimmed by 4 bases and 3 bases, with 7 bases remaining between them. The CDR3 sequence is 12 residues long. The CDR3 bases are TGTGCCAGCAGTGCAGAGGTCTACGAGCAGTACTTC. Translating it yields CASSAEVYEQYF. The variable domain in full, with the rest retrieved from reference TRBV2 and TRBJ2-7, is EPEVTQTPSHQVTQMGQEVILRCVPISNHLYFYWYRQILGQKVEFLVSFYNNEISEKSEIFDDQFSVERPDGSNFTLKIRSTKLEDSAMYFCASSAEVYEQYFGPGTRLTVT.

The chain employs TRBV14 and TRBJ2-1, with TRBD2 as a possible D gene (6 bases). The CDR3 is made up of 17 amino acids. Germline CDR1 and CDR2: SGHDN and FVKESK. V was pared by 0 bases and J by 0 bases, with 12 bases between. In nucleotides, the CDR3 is TGTGCCAGCAGCCAAGAAGCATGGAGGGGCTCCTACAATGAGCAGTTCTTC. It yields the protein CASSQEAWRGSYNEQFF.

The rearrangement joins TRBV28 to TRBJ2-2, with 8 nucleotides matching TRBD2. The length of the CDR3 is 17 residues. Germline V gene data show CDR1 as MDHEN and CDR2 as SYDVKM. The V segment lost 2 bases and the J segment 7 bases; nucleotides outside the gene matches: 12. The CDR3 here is CASSLMNRGLALGELFF. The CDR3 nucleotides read TGTGCCAGCAGTTTAATGAATAGAGGACTAGCTCTCGGGGAGCTGTTTTTT.

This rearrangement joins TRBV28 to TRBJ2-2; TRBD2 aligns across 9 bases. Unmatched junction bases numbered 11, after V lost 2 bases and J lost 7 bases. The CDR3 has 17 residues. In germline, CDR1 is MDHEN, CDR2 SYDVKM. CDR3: CASSLDPREGRGGELFF. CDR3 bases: TGTGCCAGCAGTTTAGACCCGCGGGAGGGCCGAGGCGGGGAGCTGTTTTTT.

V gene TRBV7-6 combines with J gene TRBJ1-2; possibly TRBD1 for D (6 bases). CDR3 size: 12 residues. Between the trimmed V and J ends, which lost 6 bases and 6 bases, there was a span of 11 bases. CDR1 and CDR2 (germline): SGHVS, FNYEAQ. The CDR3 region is CASSNRDDGYTF. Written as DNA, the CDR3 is TGTGCCAGCAGTAACAGGGACGATGGCTACACCTTC.

The CDR3 loop reads CASSQEGSRREQFF. The CDR3 DNA follows: TGCGCCAGCAGCCAAGAAGGTAGCCGTCGTGAGCAGTTCTTC. The chain combines TRBV4-1 with TRBJ2-1, with D unclear. Germline assignment: CDR1 MGHRA and CDR2 YSYEKL. Trimming stripped 0 bases from V and 9 bases from J, with 12 bases between. The CDR3 consists of 14 residues.